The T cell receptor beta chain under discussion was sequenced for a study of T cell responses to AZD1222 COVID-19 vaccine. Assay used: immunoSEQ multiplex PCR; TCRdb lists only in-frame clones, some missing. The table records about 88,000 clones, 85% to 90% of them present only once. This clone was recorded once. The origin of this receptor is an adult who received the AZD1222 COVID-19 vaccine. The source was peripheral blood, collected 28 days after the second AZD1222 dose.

CDR3 protein: CASRPGVGYEQYF. The DNA of the CDR3 is TGTGCCAGCAGGCCCGGGGTGGGCTACGAGCAGTACTTC. The chain recombines TRBV12-3 or TRBV12-4 with TRBJ2-7; D may be TRBD2 (5 bases). CDR3 length: 13 residues. The V gene lost 6 bases and the J gene lost 3 bases, with 12 bases spanning the gap.